The present entry profiles one TCR beta chain with its context. This specimen belongs to a study of blood T cell repertoires in COVID-19. Study background: T cells, B-cell-depleted T cells, or PBMCs supplied cDNA or gDNA.

Seattle researchers signed up patients amid active infection and tracked them longitudinally. Data came from immunoSEQ multiplex PCR; TCRdb stores just in-frame clones and leaves some out. The sample includes a few hundred thousand clones, about nine tenths of them seen just once. Germline values: CDR1 LGHNA, CDR2 YSLEER. The CDR3 covers 15 residues. Trimming left V 4 bases short and J 1 base short, with 13 bases between. This chain connects TRBV4-3 to TRBJ1-1; no definite D call. The sample comprised peripheral blood. The clonotype comes from a woman aged 45-65 years with COVID-19, enrolled during active disease. As DNA, the CDR3 is TGCGCCAGCAGCCCGTCGCCGCCCAGGAACACTGAAGCTTTCTTT. This gives the protein CASSPSPPRNTEAFF.